This section outlines one T cell receptor (beta chain) sequence together with its context. The target antigen is unknown. The study drew its donors from healthy HIV-negative adults without recent acute infections or vaccinations. The data were obtained in a study of shared clonotypes between healthy human individuals. Across the whole study: A couple of women and a few men aged 18 to 49 served as donors.

The CDR3 runs to 16 residues. V dropped 10 bases and J dropped 1; count of bases not matched to a gene: 8. Germline values: CDR1 MDHEN, CDR2 SYDVKM. The method was immunoSEQ multiplex PCR; TCRdb's version includes in-frame clones alone and lacks a portion of them. The table includes about 1.1 million clones, approximately 80% detected once. Study conclusions and caveats: Sorted-subset sequencing was shown by rarefaction to be incomplete despite large depth. Naive subsets tended to show greater estimated richness than memory subsets.

The chain couples TRBV28 to TRBJ2-6, with TRBD1 matching over 9 bases. The receptor's source is a man aged 18 to 30 in good health. Some clones in this sample may be carry-over from other donors' samples. Input material: memory CD4+ T cells from PBMCs. Subset described: CD45RA-negative fraction. The CDR3 region has the DNA TGTGCCACCAGGGACAGGGACACATCTGGGGCCAACGTCCTGACTTTC. This gives the protein CATRDRDTSGANVLTF. The full variable domain, in which reference TRBV28 and TRBJ2-6 provide the parts outside the CDR3, is DVKVTQSSRYLVKRTGEKVFLECVQDMDHENMFWYRQDPGLGLRLIYFSYDVKMKEKGDIPEGYSVSREKKERFSLILESASTNQTSMYLCATRDRDTSGANVLTFGAGSRLTVL.